These T cell receptor beta chains were read from a single sample in a study of breast tumors, draining lymph nodes, adjacent tissues. Via MiXCR, TCRdb re-called the multiplex PCR reads, giving one row per CDR3 protein. The sample has about 63,000 distinct CDR3 sequences, around 52% seen once. Material for sequencing was breast tumor tissue. The receptors originated from a female donor with breast cancer. Some clones in this sample may be carry-over from other donors' samples. CDR3s include the opening cysteine and the closing phenylalanine or tryptophan. Each record gives: D gene, J gene, V gene, clone size, CDR3 DNA, CDR3 protein. The D gene is left open where the match is weak. Rows give clone size only sometimes, using once, few, many, or a class for an expanded clone.

D: NA; J: TRBJ1-2; V: TRBV27; size: NA; DNA: TGTGCCAGCAGCCGATTAGGATCACAGGGAACCTTCTATGGCTACACCTTC; CDR3: CASSRLGSQGTFYGYTF
D: NA; J: TRBJ1-5; V: TRBV25-1; size: NA; DNA: NA; CDR3: CACSARDQGWGNNQPQHF
D: NA; J: TRBJ2-1; V: TRBV5-1; size: NA; DNA: TGCGCCAGCAGCTTTCATGGCGATGAGCAGTTCTTC; CDR3: CASSFHGDEQFF
D: TRBD1; J: TRBJ1-3; V: TRBV7-8; size: once; DNA: TGTGCCAGCAGCTTAGGGGGGACAGGGTATGGAAACACCATATATTTT; CDR3: CASSLGGTGYGNTIYF
D: TRBD2; J: TRBJ2-3; V: TRBV9; size: NA; DNA: TGTGCCAGCAGCGTCTCGAGCGGGGTCCTCACAGATACGCAGTATTTT; CDR3: CASSVSSGVLTDTQYF
D: NA; J: TRBJ1-1; V: TRBV7-3; size: NA; DNA: TGTGCCAGCAGCTCCCACACAGGGTTGACTGAAGCTTTCTTT; CDR3: CASSSHTGLTEAFF
D: NA; J: TRBJ2-7; V: TRBV20-1; size: NA; DNA: TGCAGTGCCCCCGGGCAGGTCTCCTACGAGCAGTACTTC; CDR3: CSAPGQVSYEQYF
D: NA; J: TRBJ2-1; V: TRBV2; size: many; DNA: TGTGCCAGCAGTGAAAGGACGACCTCCTACAATGAGCAGTTCTTC; CDR3: CASSERTTSYNEQFF
D: NA; J: TRBJ1-3; V: TRBV2; size: medium-sized; DNA: TGTGCCAGCAGTGATGACAGCTCTGGAAACACCATATATTTT; CDR3: CASSDDSSGNTIYF
D: TRBD2; J: TRBJ2-7; V: TRBV10-2; size: NA; DNA: TGCGCCAGCAGTGCTAGCGGGAGGCTCTACGAGCAGTACTTC; CDR3: CASSASGRLYEQYF
D: TRBD1; J: TRBJ1-6; V: TRBV25-1; size: NA; DNA: TGTGCCAGCAGAGCACAGGGGGCTAAGAATTCACCCCTCCACTTT; CDR3: CASRAQGAKNSPLHF
D: TRBD1; J: TRBJ2-3; V: TRBV28; size: NA; DNA: TGTGCCAGCAGAATAGGGCAGGGGGCAGATACGCAGTATTTT; CDR3: CASRIGQGADTQYF
D: NA; J: TRBJ2-1; V: TRBV7-9; size: NA; DNA: TGTGCCAGCAGCTTCACCTTGCGCTACAATGAGCAGTTCTTC; CDR3: CASSFTLRYNEQFF
D: TRBD1; J: TRBJ1-6; V: TRBV20-1; size: few; DNA: TGCAGTGCTAAAACAGGGGATATCGGTTCACCCCTCCACTTT; CDR3: CSAKTGDIGSPLHF
D: NA; J: TRBJ1-6; V: TRBV9; size: NA; DNA: TGTGCCAGCAGCGTAGACGACAGACAGAATTCACCCCTCCACTTT; CDR3: CASSVDDRQNSPLHF
D: TRBD1; J: TRBJ2-1; V: TRBV20-1; size: NA; DNA: TGCAGTGCTAAGGGGACAGGGCGTGAGCAGTTCTTC; CDR3: CSAKGTGREQFF
D: NA; J: TRBJ1-5; V: TRBV30; size: NA; DNA: TGTGCCTGGAGTGTACTCCCCAGGGAGACCCAGCATTTT; CDR3: CAWSVLPRETQHF
D: NA; J: TRBJ2-1; V: TRBV20-1; size: NA; DNA: TGCAGTGCTGCCGGGACCAGAAATGAGCAGTTCTTC; CDR3: CSAAGTRNEQFF
D: TRBD2; J: TRBJ2-1; V: TRBV6-1; size: NA; DNA: TGTGCCAGCAGTGCCCTAACCAGCGGGAGTGGGAATGAGCAGTTCTTC; CDR3: CASSALTSGSGNEQFF
D: NA; J: TRBJ1-5; V: TRBV7-2; size: NA; DNA: TGTGCCAGCAGCTTAGGTGGTCTGCCCCAGCATTTT; CDR3: CASSLGGLPQHF
D: TRBD2; J: TRBJ2-3; V: TRBV6-2/TRBV6-3; size: NA; DNA: TGTGCCAGCAGTCACCGGACTAGCGGGAGGCGGTTGGCACACACAGATACGCAGTATTTT; CDR3: CASSHRTSGRRLAHTDTQYF
D: NA; J: TRBJ2-5; V: TRBV28; size: medium-sized; DNA: TGTGCCAGCAGTTTCGGAATAGGGGGGTACCAAGAGACCCAGTACTTC; CDR3: CASSFGIGGYQETQYF
D: NA; J: TRBJ1-4; V: TRBV29-1; size: few; DNA: TGCAGCGTTGAATGGGGCGGCGGTGTGGGGAAACTGTTTTTT; CDR3: CSVEWGGGVGKLFF
D: NA; J: TRBJ1-6; V: TRBV27; size: few; DNA: TGTGCCAGCAGTTCATACCCACCCCGGGGGGGGCATAATTCACCCCTCCACTTT; CDR3: CASSSYPPRGGHNSPLHF
D: NA; J: TRBJ1-4; V: TRBV15; size: few; DNA: TGTGCCACCAGCAGAGATGGTGAAGGGAGTAATGAAAAACTGTTTTTT; CDR3: CATSRDGEGSNEKLFF
D: NA; J: TRBJ1-2; V: TRBV3-1; size: many; DNA: TGTGCCAGCAGCCATGGGACACTTGCTAACTATGGCTACACCTTC; CDR3: CASSHGTLANYGYTF
D: NA; J: TRBJ2-7; V: TRBV7-2; size: NA; DNA: NA; CDR3: CASSFYICSATKTAHYEQYF
D: TRBD1; J: TRBJ1-2; V: TRBV7-9; size: many; DNA: TGTGCCAGCAGCTTAGGGGACAGGGGCTATGGCTACACCTTC; CDR3: CASSLGDRGYGYTF
D: TRBD2; J: TRBJ2-7; V: TRBV4-3; size: NA; DNA: TGCGCCAGCAGCCTTCGGACTAGCGGGATCGACGAGCAGTACTTC; CDR3: CASSLRTSGIDEQYF
D: NA; J: TRBJ1-3; V: TRBV14; size: NA; DNA: TGTGCCAGCAGCCAAGATTGGGGTGGGGGAACCCTCACTGGAAACACCATATATTTT; CDR3: CASSQDWGGGTLTGNTIYF
D: TRBD1; J: TRBJ2-3; V: TRBV7-9; size: once; DNA: TGTGCCAGCAGCCCCTGGACAGGGGCCTTCACAGATACGCAGTATTTT; CDR3: CASSPWTGAFTDTQYF
D: NA; J: TRBJ2-4; V: TRBV5-1; size: NA; DNA: TGCGCCAGCAGCCCAGACAGGTCCAAAAACATTCAGTACTTC; CDR3: CASSPDRSKNIQYF
D: TRBD1; J: TRBJ2-6; V: TRBV5-5; size: NA; DNA: TGTGCCAGCAGTTTAGTCCTGCAGGGGGCTTCTGGGGCCAACGTCCTGACTTTC; CDR3: CASSLVLQGASGANVLTF
D: NA; J: TRBJ2-6; V: TRBV7-9; size: many; DNA: TGTGCCAGCAGCTTAGGGGCGTTCTCTGGGGCCAACGTCCTGACTTTC; CDR3: CASSLGAFSGANVLTF
D: TRBD2; J: TRBJ2-7; V: TRBV20-1; size: NA; DNA: TGCAGTGCTGAGACTAGCGGGGGTCACTCTTTCAACTCCTACGAGCAGTACTTC; CDR3: CSAETSGGHSFNSYEQYF
D: NA; J: TRBJ2-7; V: TRBV19; size: NA; DNA: TGTGCCAGCCTGGGAGGTCGGGGCGGGGAGCAGTACTTC; CDR3: CASLGGRGGEQYF